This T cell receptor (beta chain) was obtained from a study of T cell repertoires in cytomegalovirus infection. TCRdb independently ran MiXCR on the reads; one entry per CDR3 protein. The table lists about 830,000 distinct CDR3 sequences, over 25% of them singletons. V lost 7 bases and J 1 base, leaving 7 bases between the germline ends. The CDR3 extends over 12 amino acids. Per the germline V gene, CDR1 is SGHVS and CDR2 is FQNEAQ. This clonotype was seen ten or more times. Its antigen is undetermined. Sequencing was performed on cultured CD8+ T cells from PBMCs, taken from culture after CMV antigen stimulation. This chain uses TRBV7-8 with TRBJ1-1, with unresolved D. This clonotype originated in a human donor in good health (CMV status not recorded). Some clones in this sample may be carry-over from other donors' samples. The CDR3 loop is CASTVGNTEAFF. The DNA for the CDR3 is TGTGCCAGCACTGTAGGGAACACTGAAGCTTTCTTT.